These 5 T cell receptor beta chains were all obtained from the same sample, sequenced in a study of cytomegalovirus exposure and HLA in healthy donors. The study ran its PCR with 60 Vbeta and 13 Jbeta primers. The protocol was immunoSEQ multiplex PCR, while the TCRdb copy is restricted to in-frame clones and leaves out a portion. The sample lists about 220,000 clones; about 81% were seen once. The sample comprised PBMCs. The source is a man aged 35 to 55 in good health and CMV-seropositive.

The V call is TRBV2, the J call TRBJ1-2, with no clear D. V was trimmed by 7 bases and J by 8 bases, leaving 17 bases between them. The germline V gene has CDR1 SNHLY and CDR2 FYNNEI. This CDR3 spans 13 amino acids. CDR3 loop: CASIPLGGLGYTF. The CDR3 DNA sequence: TGTGCCAGCATCCCCCTCGGCGGGCTGGGCTACACCTTC.

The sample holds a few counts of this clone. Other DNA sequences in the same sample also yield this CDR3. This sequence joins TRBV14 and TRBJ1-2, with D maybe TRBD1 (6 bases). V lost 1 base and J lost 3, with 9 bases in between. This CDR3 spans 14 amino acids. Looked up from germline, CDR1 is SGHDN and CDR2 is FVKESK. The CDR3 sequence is CASSQGRQDYGYTF. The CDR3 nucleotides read TGTGCCAGCAGCCAAGGGCGACAGGACTATGGCTACACCTTC. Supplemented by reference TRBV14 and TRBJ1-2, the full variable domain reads EAGVTQFPSHSVIEKGQTVTLRCDPISGHDNLYWYRRVMGKEIKFLLHFVKESKQDESGMPNNRFLAERTGGTYSTLKVQPAELEDSGVYFCASSQGRQDYGYTFGSGTRLTVV.

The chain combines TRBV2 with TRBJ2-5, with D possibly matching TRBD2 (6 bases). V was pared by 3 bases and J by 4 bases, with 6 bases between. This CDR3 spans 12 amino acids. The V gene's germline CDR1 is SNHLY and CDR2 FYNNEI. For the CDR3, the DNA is TGTGCCAGCAGTGACGGGAGAGAGACCCAGTACTTC. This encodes CASSDGRETQYF.

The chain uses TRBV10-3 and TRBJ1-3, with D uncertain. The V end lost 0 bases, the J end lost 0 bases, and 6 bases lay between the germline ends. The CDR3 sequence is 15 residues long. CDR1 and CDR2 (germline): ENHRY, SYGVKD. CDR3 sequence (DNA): TGTGCCATCAGTGAGTCAATCTCCTCTGGAAACACCATATATTTT. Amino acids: CAISESISSGNTIYF.

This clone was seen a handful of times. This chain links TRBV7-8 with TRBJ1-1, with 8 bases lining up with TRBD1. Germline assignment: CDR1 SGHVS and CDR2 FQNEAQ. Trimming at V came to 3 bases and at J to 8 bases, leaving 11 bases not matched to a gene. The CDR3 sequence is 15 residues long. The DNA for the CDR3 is TGTGCCAGCAGCTTGAGTGACAGGGGCGACAGCGAAGCTTTCTTT. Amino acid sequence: CASSLSDRGDSEAFF.